This record looks at one T cell receptor (beta chain) sequence and its context. Its antigen is unknown. Time point reported: sample taken at primary tumor resection. TCRdb called the 5' RACE reads again in MiXCR, with one record for every CDR3 protein. The table has some 97,000 distinct CDR3 sequences, approximately 4.4% seen once. Trimming stripped 6 bases from V and 3 bases from J, with 15 bases between. Germline CDR1 reads SEHNR; CDR2 reads FQNEAQ (reference sequence). CDR3 length equals 14 residues. This record comes from a study of spatial heterogeneity in lung cancer. On the study more broadly: Matched bulk RNA-seq provided a T cell module score, and TCR transcript counts in tumor regions correlated strongly with it. General study points: Within tumors, counts of expanded alpha and beta TCRs tracked tumor mutation counts.

The sequence derives from a male donor with early-stage non-small cell lung cancer. This chain connects TRBV7-9 to TRBJ2-7; tentative D call: TRBD2 (5 bases). The sequences come from lung tumor tissue, collected at surgery. This CDR3 is CASSPALAGYEQYF. Written as DNA, the CDR3 is TGTGCCAGCAGTCCGGCCCTAGCCGGCTACGAGCAGTACTTC.